The sequence of this T cell receptor beta chain was determined in a study of CD8+ T cells in alopecia areata. V lost 6 bases, J lost 2 bases, and 8 bases lay in between. The CDR3 extends over 12 amino acids. Germline CDR1 reads SQVTM; CDR2 reads ANQGSEA. General study results and limits: Clarity of TCR sharing across patients fell short of that in mice, possibly HLA-related.

Sequencing templates came from extracted RNA that was reverse transcribed into cDNA. Assay: immunoSEQ multiplex PCR; the TCRdb copy retains only in-frame clones and omits some. Of around 250,000 clones detected, roughly 69% appear once; the ten largest clones hold around 1.2%. Those with alopecia areata gave lesional scalp punch biopsies and peripheral blood. The authors sorted CD4+ and CD8+ T cells from PBMCs. With regard to this clone: What it binds is not known.

The sample consisted of CD4+ T cells sorted from blood, taken at week 0. The TCR originated in a human donor with alopecia areata. The chain combines TRBV29-1 with TRBJ1-5, with a weak D call TRBD1 (5 bases). CDR3 in amino acids: CSVRAGNQPQHF. As DNA, the CDR3 is TGCAGCGTCAGGGCGGGCAATCAGCCCCAGCATTTT.